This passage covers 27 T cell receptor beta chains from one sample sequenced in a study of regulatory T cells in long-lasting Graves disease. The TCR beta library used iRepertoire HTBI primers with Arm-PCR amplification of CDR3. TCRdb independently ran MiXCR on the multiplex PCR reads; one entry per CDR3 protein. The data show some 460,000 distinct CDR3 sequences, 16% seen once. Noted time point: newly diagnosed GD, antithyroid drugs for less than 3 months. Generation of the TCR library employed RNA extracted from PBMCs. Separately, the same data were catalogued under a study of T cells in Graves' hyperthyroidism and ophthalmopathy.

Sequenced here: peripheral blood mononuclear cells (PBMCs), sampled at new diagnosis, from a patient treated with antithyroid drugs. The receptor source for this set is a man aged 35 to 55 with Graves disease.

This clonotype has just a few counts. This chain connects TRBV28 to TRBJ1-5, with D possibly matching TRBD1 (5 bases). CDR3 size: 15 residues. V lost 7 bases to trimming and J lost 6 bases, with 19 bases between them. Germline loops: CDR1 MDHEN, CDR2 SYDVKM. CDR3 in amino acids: CASTGGGGVGQPQHF. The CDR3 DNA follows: TGTGCCAGCACGGGGGGAGGAGGGGTAGGTCAGCCCCAGCATTTT.

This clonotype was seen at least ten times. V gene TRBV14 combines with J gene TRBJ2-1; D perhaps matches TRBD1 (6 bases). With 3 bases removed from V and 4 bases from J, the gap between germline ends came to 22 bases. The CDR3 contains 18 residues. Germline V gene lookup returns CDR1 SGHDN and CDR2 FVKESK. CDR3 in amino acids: CASSHSLGTGTLYNEQFF. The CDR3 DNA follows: TGTGCCAGCAGCCATTCTCTCGGGACCGGGACACTATACAATGAGCAGTTCTTC. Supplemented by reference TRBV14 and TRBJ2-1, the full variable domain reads EAGVTQFPSHSVIEKGQTVTLRCDPISGHDNLYWYRRVMGKEIKFLLHFVKESKQDESGMPNNRFLAERTGGTYSTLKVQPAELEDSGVYFCASSHSLGTGTLYNEQFFGPGTRLTVL.

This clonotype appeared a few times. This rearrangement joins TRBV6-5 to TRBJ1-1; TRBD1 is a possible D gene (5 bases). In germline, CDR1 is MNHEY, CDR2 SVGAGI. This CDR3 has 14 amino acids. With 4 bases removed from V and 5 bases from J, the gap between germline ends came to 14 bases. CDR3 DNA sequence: TGTGCCAGCAGTTTAACTCTCGGGGGGACTGAAGCTTTCTTT. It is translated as CASSLTLGGTEAFF.

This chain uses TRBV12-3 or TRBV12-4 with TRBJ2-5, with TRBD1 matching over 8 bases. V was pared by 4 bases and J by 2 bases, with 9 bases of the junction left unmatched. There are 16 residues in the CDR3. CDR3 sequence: CASSSTGVLGQETQYF. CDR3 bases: TGTGCCAGCAGTTCGACAGGGGTGTTGGGGCAAGAGACCCAGTACTTC.

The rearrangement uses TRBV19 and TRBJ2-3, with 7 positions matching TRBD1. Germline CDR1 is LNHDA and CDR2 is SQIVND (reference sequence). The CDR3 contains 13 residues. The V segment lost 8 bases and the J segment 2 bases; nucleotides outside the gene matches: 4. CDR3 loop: CASGQESTDTQYF. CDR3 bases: TGTGCCAGTGGACAGGAGTCCACAGATACGCAGTATTTT.

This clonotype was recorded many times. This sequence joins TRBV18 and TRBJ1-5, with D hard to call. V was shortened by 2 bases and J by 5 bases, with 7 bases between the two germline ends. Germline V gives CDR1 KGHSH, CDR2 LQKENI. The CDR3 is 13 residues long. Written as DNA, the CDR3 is TGTGCCAGCTCACCAGACCTATATCAGCCCCAGCATTTT. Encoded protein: CASSPDLYQPQHF.

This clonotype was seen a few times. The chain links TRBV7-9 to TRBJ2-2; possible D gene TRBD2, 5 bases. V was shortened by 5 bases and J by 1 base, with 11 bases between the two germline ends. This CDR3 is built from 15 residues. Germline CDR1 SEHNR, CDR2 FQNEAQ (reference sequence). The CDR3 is CASSTGLGNTGELFF. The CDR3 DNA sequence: TGTGCCAGCAGCACTGGACTGGGGAACACCGGGGAGCTGTTTTTT. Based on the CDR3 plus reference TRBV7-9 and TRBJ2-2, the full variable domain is DTGVSQNPRHKITKRGQNVTFRCDPISEHNRLYWYRQTLGQGPEFLTYFQNEAQLEKSRLLSDRFSAERPKGSFSTLEIQRTEQGDSAMYLCASSTGLGNTGELFFGEGSRLTVL.

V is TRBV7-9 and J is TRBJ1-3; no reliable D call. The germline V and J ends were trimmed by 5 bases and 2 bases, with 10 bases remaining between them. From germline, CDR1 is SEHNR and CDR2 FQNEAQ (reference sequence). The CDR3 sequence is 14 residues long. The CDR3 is CASSASGPGNTIYF. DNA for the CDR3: TGTGCCAGCAGCGCGAGCGGACCTGGAAACACCATATATTTT.

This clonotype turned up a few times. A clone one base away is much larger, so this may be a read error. The CDR3 spells CASSSGLAGGPGGQFF. DNA of the CDR3: TGTGCCAGCAGTTCGGGACTAGCGGGAGGGCCAGGTGGGCAGTTCTTC. The gene calls are TRBV28 and TRBJ2-1; the match to TRBD2 covers 16 bases. In germline, CDR1 is MDHEN, CDR2 SYDVKM. The CDR3 sequence is 16 residues long. The ends lost 4 bases at V and 12 bases at J; junction bases unmatched: 9.

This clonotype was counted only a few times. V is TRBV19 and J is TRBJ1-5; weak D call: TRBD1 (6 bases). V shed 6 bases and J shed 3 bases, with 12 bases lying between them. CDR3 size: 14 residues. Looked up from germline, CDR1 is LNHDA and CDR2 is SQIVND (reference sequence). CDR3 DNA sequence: TGTGCCAGTAGGTCGGCAGGGGCCAATCAGCCCCAGCATTTT. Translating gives CASRSAGANQPQHF.

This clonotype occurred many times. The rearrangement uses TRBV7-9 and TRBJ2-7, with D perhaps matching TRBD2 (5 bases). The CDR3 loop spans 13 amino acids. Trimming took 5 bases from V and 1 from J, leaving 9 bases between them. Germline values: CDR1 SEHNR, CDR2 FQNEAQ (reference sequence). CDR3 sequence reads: CASSPGLSYEQYF. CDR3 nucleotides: TGTGCCAGCAGCCCCGGACTTTCCTACGAGCAGTACTTC. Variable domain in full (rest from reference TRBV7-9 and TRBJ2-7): DTGVSQNPRHKITKRGQNVTFRCDPISEHNRLYWYRQTLGQGPEFLTYFQNEAQLEKSRLLSDRFSAERPKGSFSTLEIQRTEQGDSAMYLCASSPGLSYEQYFGPGTRLTVT.

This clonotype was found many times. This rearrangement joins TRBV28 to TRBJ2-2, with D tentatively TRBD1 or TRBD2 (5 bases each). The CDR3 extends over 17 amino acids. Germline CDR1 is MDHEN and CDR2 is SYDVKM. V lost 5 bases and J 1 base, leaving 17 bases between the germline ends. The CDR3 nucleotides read TGTGCCAGCAGTACCGTGTGGGGGATGGAGAACACCGGGGAGCTGTTTTTT. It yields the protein CASSTVWGMENTGELFF.

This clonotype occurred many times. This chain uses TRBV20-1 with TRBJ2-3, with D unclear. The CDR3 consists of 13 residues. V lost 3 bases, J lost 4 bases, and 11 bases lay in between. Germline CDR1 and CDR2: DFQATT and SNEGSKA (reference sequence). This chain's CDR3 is CSARQARPDTQYF. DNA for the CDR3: TGCAGTGCTAGGCAGGCTAGGCCAGATACGCAGTATTTT.

CDR3 amino acids: CSARDLTGPAKNIQYF. The CDR3 nucleotides are TGCAGTGCTAGAGATCTAACCGGGCCCGCCAAAAACATTCAGTACTTC. The rearrangement links TRBV20-1 to TRBJ2-4; D not certain. CDR3 length: 16 amino acids. V shed 0 bases and J shed 1 base, with 13 bases lying between them. The germline V gene encodes CDR1 DFQATT and CDR2 SNEGSKA (reference sequence).

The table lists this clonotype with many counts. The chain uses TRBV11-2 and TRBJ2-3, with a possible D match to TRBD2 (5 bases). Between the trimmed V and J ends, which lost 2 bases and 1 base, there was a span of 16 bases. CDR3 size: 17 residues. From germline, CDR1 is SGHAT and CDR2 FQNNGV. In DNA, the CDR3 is TGTGCCAGCAGCTTACGGGATAGTGTCTCTCGCACAGATACGCAGTATTTT. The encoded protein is CASSLRDSVSRTDTQYF.

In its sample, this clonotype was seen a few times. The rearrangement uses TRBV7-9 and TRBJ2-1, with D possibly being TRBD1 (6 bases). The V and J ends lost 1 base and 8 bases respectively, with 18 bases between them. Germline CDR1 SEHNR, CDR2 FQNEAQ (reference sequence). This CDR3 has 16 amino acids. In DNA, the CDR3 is TGTGCCAGCAGCTTAGAGGGACACCTCTTGAACCATGAGCAGTTCTTC. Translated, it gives CASSLEGHLLNHEQFF.

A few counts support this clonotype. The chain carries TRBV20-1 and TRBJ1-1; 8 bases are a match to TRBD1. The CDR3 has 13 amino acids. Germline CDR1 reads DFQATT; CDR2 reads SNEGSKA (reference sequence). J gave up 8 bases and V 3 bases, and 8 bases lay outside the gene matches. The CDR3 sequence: CSASSDRGGEAFF. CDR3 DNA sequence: TGCAGTGCTAGTTCAGACAGGGGCGGGGAAGCTTTCTTT.

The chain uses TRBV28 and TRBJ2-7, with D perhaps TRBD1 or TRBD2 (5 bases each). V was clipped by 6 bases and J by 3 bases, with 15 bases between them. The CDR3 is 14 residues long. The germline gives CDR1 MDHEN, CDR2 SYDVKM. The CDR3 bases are TGTGCCAGCAGCTGGGGGTATACTGACTACGAGCAGTACTTC. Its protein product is CASSWGYTDYEQYF.

The CDR3 nucleotides are TGCAGCGTTGAGGCCGGTCCGAGCACAGATACGCAGTATTTT. It encodes CSVEAGPSTDTQYF. The V and J genes are TRBV29-1 and TRBJ2-3, with D unclear. V lost 3 bases and J lost 0, with 10 bases in between. Looked up from germline, CDR1 is SQVTM and CDR2 is ANQGSEA. CDR3 length equals 14 residues.

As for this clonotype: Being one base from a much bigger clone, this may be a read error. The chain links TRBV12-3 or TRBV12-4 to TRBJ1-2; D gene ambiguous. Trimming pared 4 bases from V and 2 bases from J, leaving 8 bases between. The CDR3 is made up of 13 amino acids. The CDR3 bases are TGTGCCAGCAGTTACAAAGGAAACTATGGCTACACCTTC. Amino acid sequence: CASSYKGNYGYTF.

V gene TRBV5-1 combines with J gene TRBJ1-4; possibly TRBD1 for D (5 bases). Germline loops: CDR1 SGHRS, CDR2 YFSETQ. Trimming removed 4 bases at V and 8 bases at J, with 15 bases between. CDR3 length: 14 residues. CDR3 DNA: TGCGCCAGCAGCCCGGGCGGGACTGGCGAAAAACTGTTTTTT. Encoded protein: CASSPGGTGEKLFF.

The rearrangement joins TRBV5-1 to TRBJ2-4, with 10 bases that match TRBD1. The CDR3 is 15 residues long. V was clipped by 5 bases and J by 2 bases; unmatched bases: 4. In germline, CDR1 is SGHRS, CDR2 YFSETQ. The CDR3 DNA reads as TGCGCCAGCAGGACAGGGGGCGCGTCCAAAAACATTCAGTACTTC. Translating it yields CASRTGGASKNIQYF.

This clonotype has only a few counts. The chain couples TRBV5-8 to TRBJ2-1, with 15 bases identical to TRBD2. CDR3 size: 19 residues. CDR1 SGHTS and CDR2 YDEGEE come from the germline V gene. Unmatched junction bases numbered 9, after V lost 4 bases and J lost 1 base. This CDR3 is CASSLTGLAGGGSYNEQFF. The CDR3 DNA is TGTGCCAGCAGCCTCACGGGACTAGCGGGAGGTGGGTCCTACAATGAGCAGTTCTTC. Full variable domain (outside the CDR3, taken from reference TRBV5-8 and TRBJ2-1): EAGVTQSPTHLIKTRGQQATLRCSPISGHTSVYWYQQALGLGLQFLLWYDEGEERNRGNFPPRFSGRQFPNYSSELNVNALELEDSALYLCASSLTGLAGGGSYNEQFFGPGTRLTVL.

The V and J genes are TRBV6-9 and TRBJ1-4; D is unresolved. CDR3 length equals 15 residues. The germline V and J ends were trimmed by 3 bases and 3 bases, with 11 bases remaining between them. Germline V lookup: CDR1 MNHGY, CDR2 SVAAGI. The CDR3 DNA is TGTGCCAGCAGTTACCGTCCGACGGCTAATGAAAAACTGTTTTTT. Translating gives CASSYRPTANEKLFF.

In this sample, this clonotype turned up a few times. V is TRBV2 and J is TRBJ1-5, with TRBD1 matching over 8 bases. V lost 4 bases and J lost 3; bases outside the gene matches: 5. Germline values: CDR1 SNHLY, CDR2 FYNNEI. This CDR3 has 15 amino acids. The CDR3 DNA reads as TGTGCCAGCAGTGCGCGGACAGGGAACAATCAGCCCCAGCATTTT. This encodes CASSARTGNNQPQHF.

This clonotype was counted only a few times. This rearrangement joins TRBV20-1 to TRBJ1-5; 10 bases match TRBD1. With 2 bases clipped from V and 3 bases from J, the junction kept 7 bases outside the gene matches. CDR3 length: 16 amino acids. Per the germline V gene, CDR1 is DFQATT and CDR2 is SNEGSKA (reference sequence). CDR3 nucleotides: TGCAGTGCTAGACCTACCGGACAGGGGGTCAATCAGCCCCAGCATTTT. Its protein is CSARPTGQGVNQPQHF.

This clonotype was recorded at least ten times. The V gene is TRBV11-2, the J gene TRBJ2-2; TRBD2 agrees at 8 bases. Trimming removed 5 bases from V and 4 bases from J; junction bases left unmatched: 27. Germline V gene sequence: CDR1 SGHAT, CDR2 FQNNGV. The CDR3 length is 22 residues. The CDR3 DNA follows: TGTGCCAGCAGCCCACCCCCCTGGGGGGATACACTAGCGGCCTTTGTCACCGGGGAGCTGTTTTTT. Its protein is CASSPPPWGDTLAAFVTGELFF.